The rows below give T cell receptor beta chains drawn from one sample of a study of T cell responses to AZD1222 COVID-19 vaccine. Here immunoSEQ multiplex PCR was the method, and the copy in TCRdb shows in-frame clones only, minus some. The sample holds roughly 120,000 clones, 85% seen once. The starting material was peripheral blood, obtained 28 days after the second AZD1222 dose. All receptors derive from an adult who received the AZD1222 COVID-19 vaccine. Each CDR3 is given with its conserved first and last residue. The order of the fields is D gene, V gene, J gene, clone size, CDR3 protein, CDR3 DNA. D genes are given only for firm matches. Clone size is shown for a subset of rows, as once, few, many or a class of expanded clone.

.	TRBV15	TRBJ1-6	few	CATSRDEGGLSYNSPLHF	TGTGCCACCAGCAGAGATGAAGGCGGCCTCTCCTATAATTCACCCCTCCACTTT
.	TRBV7-2	TRBJ1-4	.	CASSRGRGGEKLFF	TGTGCCAGCAGCCGTGGCAGGGGCGGTGAAAAACTGTTTTTT
.	TRBV28	TRBJ2-7	.	CASRKGGQTYEQYF	TGTGCCAGCAGAAAGGGGGGACAGACCTACGAGCAGTACTTC
.	TRBV7-8	TRBJ1-1	.	CASSQLGGYTEAFF	TGTGCCAGCAGCCAGCTCGGAGGGTACACTGAAGCTTTCTTT
.	TRBV6-5	TRBJ2-7	.	CASSLGELSYEQYF	TGTGCCAGCAGTCTGGGGGAGCTAAGCTACGAGCAGTACTTC
.	TRBV3-1/TRBV3-2	TRBJ1-5	.	CASSQDGGIRQPQHF	TGTGCCAGCAGCCAAGATGGGGGGATCCGTCAGCCCCAGCATTTT
.	TRBV24-1	TRBJ1-3	.	CATSDPGTSRNTIYF	TGTGCCACCAGTGATCCGGGGACGTCCAGAAACACCATATATTTT
.	TRBV12-3/TRBV12-4	TRBJ1-4	.	CASSLDEKLFF	TGTGCCAGCAGTTTGGACGAAAAACTGTTTTTT
.	TRBV10-2	TRBJ2-1	.	CASSVGVVREQFF	TGCGCCAGCAGTGTGGGGGTAGTGCGTGAGCAGTTCTTC
.	TRBV6-5	TRBJ2-3	.	CASSLLRGDTQYF	TGTGCCAGCAGCCTCCTCCGCGGGGATACGCAGTATTTT
.	TRBV28	TRBJ1-1	.	CASSSPTRGMNTEAFF	TGTGCCAGCAGTTCCCCTACAAGGGGTATGAACACTGAAGCTTTCTTT
.	TRBV7-3	TRBJ1-1	.	CASTDDTNTEAFF	TGTGCCAGCACCGATGACACGAACACTGAAGCTTTCTTT
TRBD2	TRBV27	TRBJ2-5	.	CASSSGTSGAPSGETQYF	TGTGCCAGCAGTTCGGGGACTAGCGGGGCACCCTCGGGGGAGACCCAGTACTTC
TRBD2	TRBV28	TRBJ2-7	.	CASTLRGGYVEQYF	TGTGCCAGCACCCTTCGGGGGGGATACGTCGAGCAGTACTTC
.	TRBV5-1	TRBJ2-3	.	CASSLGTANTDTQYF	TGCGCCAGCAGCTTGGGGACGGCAAACACAGATACGCAGTATTTT
TRBD1	TRBV30	TRBJ2-7	many	CAWSGTGDGYEQYF	TGTGCCTGGAGTGGGACAGGGGATGGGTACGAGCAGTACTTC
TRBD2	TRBV9	TRBJ2-5	.	CASSVGGGRETQYF	TGTGCCAGCAGCGTAGGGGGCGGGAGGGAGACCCAGTACTTC
TRBD2	TRBV6-4	TRBJ2-1	.	CASKRGLAGGNYNEQFF	TGTGCCAGCAAACGAGGACTAGCGGGGGGGAATTACAATGAGCAGTTCTTC